Listed here is a single T cell receptor beta chain. Antigen: not known. These data originate in a study of cytomegalovirus exposure and HLA in healthy donors. Study results and caveats: Researchers counted 164 TCR beta chains as cytomegalovirus-associated.

Primers for the PCR totalled 60 Vbeta and 13 Jbeta. The method was immunoSEQ multiplex PCR; TCRdb's version includes in-frame clones alone and lacks a portion of them. Here the sample table reports about 150,000 clones. The CDR3 has 14 amino acids. Germline V gene sequence: CDR1 WSHSY, CDR2 SAAADI. V gave up 7 bases and J gave up 5 bases; unmatched junction bases: 6. The sequence derives from a man younger than 40 in good health and CMV-seronegative. The V gene is TRBV10-2, the J gene TRBJ2-7, with TRBD2 identical over 12 bases. Sequencing used PBMCs. CDR3 amino acids: CASKTSGSIDEQYF. CDR3 nucleotide sequence: TGCGCCAGCAAGACTAGCGGGAGTATCGACGAGCAGTACTTC.